This TCR beta chain comes out of a study of T cell clones after liver transplantation. Study results and limitations: A larger donor-reactive than third-party decline suggested partial antigen-specific deletion. In a couple of subjects, few donor cells limited the measurable donor-reactive repertoire. These preliminary findings come from unstandardized post-transplant sampling times.

With V trimmed by 6 bases and J by 4 bases, 2 bases remained unmatched. Germline V gene lookup returns CDR1 MNHEY and CDR2 SVGAGI. This CDR3 spans 13 amino acids. Points on this clone: The antigen is not known.

The protocol was immunoSEQ multiplex PCR, while the TCRdb copy is restricted to in-frame clones and leaves out a portion. The sample carries about 120,000 clones, 90% recorded once. The specimen was CD4+ T cells from blood, collected 12 months after liver transplant. J is TRBJ1-5 and V is TRBV6-5, with TRBD1 matching over 8 bases. The sequence was obtained from a human patient who received a liver transplant. Some T cells may be graft donor cells. This CDR3 reads CASSRDRNQPQHF. For the CDR3, the DNA is TGTGCCAGCAGCCGGGACAGGAATCAGCCCCAGCATTTT.